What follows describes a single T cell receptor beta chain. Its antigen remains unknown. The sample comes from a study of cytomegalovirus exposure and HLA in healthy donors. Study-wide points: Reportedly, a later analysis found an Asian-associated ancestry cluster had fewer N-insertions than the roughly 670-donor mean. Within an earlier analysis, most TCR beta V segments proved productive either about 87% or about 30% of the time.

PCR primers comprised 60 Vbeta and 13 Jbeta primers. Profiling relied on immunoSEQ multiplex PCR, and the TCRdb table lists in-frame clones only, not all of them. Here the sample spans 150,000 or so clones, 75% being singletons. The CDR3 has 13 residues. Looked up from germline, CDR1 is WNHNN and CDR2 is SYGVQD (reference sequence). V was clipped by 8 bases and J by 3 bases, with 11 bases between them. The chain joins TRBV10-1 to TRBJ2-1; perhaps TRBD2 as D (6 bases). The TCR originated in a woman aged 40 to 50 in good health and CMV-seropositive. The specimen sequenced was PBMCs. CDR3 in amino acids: CASGRESYNEQFF. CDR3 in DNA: TGCGCCAGCGGTCGGGAGAGCTACAATGAGCAGTTCTTC.